The TCR beta chain described here comes from a study of T cells in localized non-small cell lung cancer. This clone was seen only a few times. The assay was immunoSEQ multiplex PCR, and TCRdb's table has in-frame clones only and misses some. The repertoire consists of 35,000 to 50,000 clones, with approximately 84% occurring once and the leading ten covering around 6.4%. Germline V gene sequence: CDR1 LNHDA, CDR2 SQIVND (reference sequence). Trimming cost V 5 bases and J 4 bases, with 11 bases left between them. This CDR3 is 13 amino acids long. The chain couples TRBV19 to TRBJ1-2; perhaps TRBD1 as D (6 bases). This sample comprised peripheral blood, obtained before any cancer treatment. This TCR came from a man between 40 and 70 years old with stage I lung adenocarcinoma. The CDR3, as DNA: TGTGCCAGTAGTGGGGGGCAGCGCTATGGCTACACCTTC. It yields the protein CASSGGQRYGYTF.